The clone carrying this T cell receptor (beta chain) was detected only a few times. The antigen is unknown. The 5'RACE template-switching step produced TCR cDNA and added a universal primer site and UMIs. One entry per CDR3 protein, called by TCRdb with MiXCR from the 5' RACE reads. The repertoire has 90,000 to 150,000 distinct CDR3 sequences, roughly 7.2% of them found once; the top ten carry roughly 2.8%. This sample was taken from a study of T cells after yellow fever vaccination. Across the study: For low cell numbers, libraries were made with SMART-Seq v4 Ultra Low Input. General study findings and limits: The bulk population could contribute abundant contaminating clonotypes to FACS-sorted repertoires. Post-booster samples contained most primary-vaccination clones (around 95% CD4, almost 90% CD8).

With V trimmed by 1 base and J by 1 base, 4 bases remained unmatched. Germline V gene data show CDR1 as MDHEN and CDR2 as SYDVKM. The CDR3 runs 15 residues. This TCR was sampled from a young man who received the YFV17D yellow fever vaccine. Source: CD4+ T cells sorted from PBMCs, taken 45 days after the first yellow fever vaccination. This chain links TRBV28 with TRBJ2-7, with 7 nucleotides matching TRBD1. CDR3 sequence: CASSLLGQLSYEQYF. The CDR3 DNA is TGTGCCAGCAGTTTATTGGGACAGCTTTCCTACGAGCAGTACTTC.